This is a list of T cell receptor beta chains from one sample in a study of T cell repertoires in cytomegalovirus infection. Their cognate antigens are unknown. TCRdb redid the calling of the reads with MiXCR, one entry per CDR3 protein. The table shows around 100,000 distinct CDR3 sequences, with roughly 9.1% occurring only once. The material sequenced was PBMCs, sequenced either directly or after in vitro stimulation (not recorded which). These receptor sequences come from a human donor in good health (CMV status not recorded). Some clones in this sample may be carry-over from other donors' samples. The CDR3 runs from the conserved cysteine through the conserved F or W. A D gene is named only where the DNA matches it firmly. Clone size is not always given. Where it is, it says once, few, many or a class for expanded clones.

>TRBV7-9|many|TRBJ2-1|TRBD2
TGTGCCAGCAGCTTAACCGACGGACTAGCGGGACCCTACAATGAGCAGTTCTTC
CASSLTDGLAGPYNEQFF
>TRBV19|-|TRBJ1-2|-
TGTGCCAGTAGCCAAGGGGAAAACTCCCGTGGCTACACCTTC
CASSQGENSRGYTF
>TRBV5-4|-|TRBJ2-2|TRBD2
TGTGCCAGCAGGCCTTCCCGGACTAGCGGGTGGAACACCGGGGAGCTGTTTTTT
CASRPSRTSGWNTGELFF
>TRBV19|many|TRBJ2-1|TRBD2
TGTGCCAGTAGTATAGAGAGTAGCGGGCCCTACAATGAGCAGTTCTTC
CASSIESSGPYNEQFF
>TRBV7-2|many|TRBJ1-3|TRBD1
TGTGCCAGCAGCTTGAGGACAGGGGGATTCTCTGGAAACACCATATATTTT
CASSLRTGGFSGNTIYF
>TRBV5-6|few|TRBJ1-1|-
TGTGCCAGCAGCTCCCCGCTGAACACTGAAGCTTTCTTT
CASSSPLNTEAFF
>TRBV14|many|TRBJ1-5|-
TGTGCCAGCAGCCCAAGTGGCAATCAGCCCCAGCATTTT
CASSPSGNQPQHF
>TRBV6-2/TRBV6-3|-|TRBJ2-2|TRBD2
TGTGCCAGCAGAAACAGACTAGCGGGAGGGCCGGGCACCGGGGAGCTGTTTTTT
CASRNRLAGGPGTGELFF
>TRBV29-1|many|TRBJ2-5|TRBD1
TGCAGCGTTGAGCCGGGCAGGGGGCGAGAGGAGACCCAGTACTTC
CSVEPGRGREETQYF
>TRBV6-1|many|TRBJ1-3|TRBD1
TGTGCCAGCAGTACGACGGACAGGGCGTACACCATATATTTT
CASSTTDRAYTIYF
>TRBV6-5|few|TRBJ1-6|-
TGTGCCAGCAGCCAACGGGTCAATTCACCCCTCCACTTT
CASSQRVNSPLHF
>TRBV7-2|many|TRBJ2-3|-
TGTGCCACCCAACGGGGCGGAAGCACAGATACGCAGTATTTT
CATQRGGSTDTQYF
>TRBV7-8|many|TRBJ2-5|-
TGTGCCAGCAGCTTAGTTGGTGAGGACCTTAGAGAGACCCAGTACTTC
CASSLVGEDLRETQYF
>TRBV7-8|few|TRBJ2-1|-
TGTGCCAGCAGCGGTACAGTAAATTTTGAGGGTGAGCAGTTCTTC
CASSGTVNFEGEQFF
>TRBV7-9|few|TRBJ1-1|-
TGTGCCACCACCTTGACAGGGAACACTGAAGCTTTCTTT
CATTLTGNTEAFF
>TRBV6-6|-|TRBJ2-5|TRBD2
TGTGCCAGCAGCTCCAGCGGGAGCTGGTTGGAGACCCAGTACTTC
CASSSSGSWLETQYF
>TRBV19|many|TRBJ1-1|TRBD1
TGTGCCAGTAGTAAGGACAGGACTGAAGCTTTCTTT
CASSKDRTEAFF
>TRBV11-2|many|TRBJ2-5|-
TGTGCCAGCAGCTTAATGTACCAAGAGACCCAGTACTTC
CASSLMYQETQYF
>TRBV13|few|TRBJ1-2|TRBD1
TGTGCCAGCAGCAATGCAGGGGGAAAGTACGATGGCTACACCTTC
CASSNAGGKYDGYTF
>TRBV6-6|-|TRBJ2-5|-
TGTGCCAGTAACAGGGTAGGGCTAGAGACCCAGTACTTC
CASNRVGLETQYF
>TRBV7-2|many|TRBJ2-5|-
TGTGCCAGCAGCTCAAGGGGGGGGGCTAGGGAGACCCAGTACTTC
CASSSRGGARETQYF
>TRBV7-6|-|TRBJ2-3|TRBD2
TGTGCCAGCAGTTCGGGGGGGGATACGCAGTATTTT
CASSSGGDTQYF
>TRBV7-9|many|TRBJ1-4|TRBD1
TGTGCCAGCAGCTTAGGTTACGACAGGGAGAATGAAAAACTGTTTTTT
CASSLGYDRENEKLFF
>TRBV27|many|TRBJ2-1|-
TGTGCCAGCAGGCTAAAAACAGGGATACGGGGCAATGAGCAGTTCTTC
CASRLKTGIRGNEQFF
>TRBV28|many|TRBJ1-1|-
TGTGCCAGCAGTTTAAACGGGAGGGGACGGGCTTTCTTT
CASSLNGRGRAFF
>TRBV12-3/TRBV12-4|many|TRBJ1-5|-
TGTGCCAGCAGGCCCCGAAACTTGGAGCCCCAGCATTTT
CASRPRNLEPQHF
>TRBV7-2|many|TRBJ2-7|-
TGTGCCAGCAGCCACACAGGATATGACACCTACGAGCAGTACTTC
CASSHTGYDTYEQYF
>TRBV6-6|few|TRBJ2-2|-
TGTGCCAGCAGTTACTCGTACAGCGGGGAGCTGTTTTTT
CASSYSYSGELFF
>TRBV7-9|many|TRBJ2-1|-
TGTGCCAGCAGCCCCCCCCCGGCCAGCTCCTACAATGAGCAGTTCTTC
CASSPPPASSYNEQFF
>TRBV7-2|-|TRBJ1-5|-
TGTGCCAGCAGCTTAGCAGTCAATCAGCCCCAGCATTTT
CASSLAVNQPQHF
>TRBV7-2|many|TRBJ2-3|TRBD2
TGTGCCAGCAGCTTAGTCCCGGGGCTAGCGGGAGGAACAGATACGCAGTATTTT
CASSLVPGLAGGTDTQYF
>TRBV29-1|-|TRBJ2-1|-
TGCAGCGTTCACGGGCAAAATGAGCAGTTCTTC
CSVHGQNEQFF
>TRBV7-9|-|TRBJ2-1|TRBD2
TGTGCCAGCAGCTTATCTGGACTAGACAATGAGCAGTTCTTC
CASSLSGLDNEQFF
>TRBV6-2/TRBV6-3|many|TRBJ2-7|-
TGTGCCAGTGGTTTTCAGGACAGATTCAGAGACGAGCAGTACTTC
CASGFQDRFRDEQYF
>TRBV7-6|many|TRBJ2-3|-
TGTGCCAGCAGCTTAGGCTCCAGGACTAGCACAGATACGCAGTATTTT
CASSLGSRTSTDTQYF
>TRBV20-1|-|TRBJ1-6|-
TGCAGTGCTACCTCAGTGCGGCAAATTAATTCACCCCTCCACTTT
CSATSVRQINSPLHF
>TRBV23-1|few|TRBJ2-1|-
TGCGCCAGCAGTCAGTTAGAGCAGTTCTTC
CASSQLEQFF
>TRBV6-2/TRBV6-3|many|TRBJ2-1|-
TGTGCCAGCAAAAGAGGGTTCTACTCCTACAATGAGCAGTTCTTC
CASKRGFYSYNEQFF
>TRBV5-4|-|TRBJ1-1|TRBD1
TGTGCCAGCAGCCCAGGAGGACAGGGGGCCAGGAACACTGAAGCTTTCTTT
CASSPGGQGARNTEAFF
>TRBV4-1|many|TRBJ1-5|TRBD1
TGCGCCAGCAGCCAACCCGGGACAGGGAGATACCAGCCCCAGCATTTT
CASSQPGTGRYQPQHF
>TRBV7-8|many|TRBJ2-3|TRBD1
TGTGCCAGCAGCCCGGGACAGGGAGTCACAGATACGCAGTATTTT
CASSPGQGVTDTQYF
>TRBV7-9|many|TRBJ2-6|TRBD2
TGTGCCAGCAGCTCCCCGGGGGGACGAATTTCACCCCTCTCTGGGGCCAACGTCCTGACTTTC
CASSSPGGRISPLSGANVLTF
>TRBV28|-|TRBJ2-1|-
TGTGCCAGCAGTCCCTCAGGAGGGGGTATAACCGATGAGCAGTTCTTC
CASSPSGGGITDEQFF
>TRBV18|few|TRBJ1-2|-
TGTGCCAGCTCACCCCAGGGAGGGCTCGTTGGCCTTGGCTATGGCTACACCTTC
CASSPQGGLVGLGYGYTF
>TRBV19|many|TRBJ2-5|TRBD2
TGTGCCAGTAGTATAAGCGGTCTAGCGGGAGGGCCGGGGCAAGAGACCCAGTACTTC
CASSISGLAGGPGQETQYF
>TRBV28|-|TRBJ2-5|-
TGTACCAGCAGTGGGGAGACCCAGTACTTC
CTSSGETQYF
>TRBV10-3|few|TRBJ2-5|-
TGTGCCATCAGTGAGTCGGGCCCAGGGGGGCAAGAGACCCAGTACTTC
CAISESGPGGQETQYF
>TRBV7-8|once|TRBJ2-1|TRBD2
TGTGCCAGCAGACCGACTAGCGGGGGAGGCAATGAACAGTGCTTC
CASRPTSGGGNEQCF
>TRBV7-9|-|TRBJ2-5|-
TGTGCCAGCAGCTCCCCCTGGACTCGGGGGGAGACCCAGTACTTC
CASSSPWTRGETQYF
>TRBV6-6|-|TRBJ2-5|-
TGTGCCAGCAGCCCTCGGCCCAAAGAGACCCAGTACTTC
CASSPRPKETQYF
>TRBV7-9|many|TRBJ1-6|-
TGTGCCAGCAGCTTGATCAGGGAGAGAGCCACCCTCCACTTT
CASSLIRERATLHF
>TRBV7-9|-|TRBJ2-3|TRBD2
TGTGCCAGCAGTATAGCGGGTCTCACAGATACGCAGTATTTT
CASSIAGLTDTQYF
>TRBV28|few|TRBJ2-2|-
TGTGCCAGCACGACGGACACCGGGGAGCTGTTTTTT
CASTTDTGELFF
>TRBV6-1|-|TRBJ2-3|-
TGTGCCAGCAGGTACACAGATACGCAGTATTTT
CASRYTDTQYF
>TRBV6-5|-|TRBJ2-5|-
TGTGCCAGCAGCCACGGCAAACAAGAGACCCAGTACTTC
CASSHGKQETQYF